Listed below are T cell receptor beta chains from one sample, sequenced in a study of T cell responses to AZD1222 COVID-19 vaccine. Assay: immunoSEQ multiplex PCR; the TCRdb copy retains only in-frame clones and omits some. The sample carries some 120,000 clones, 87% recorded once. This sample comprised peripheral blood, obtained on day 0 of AZD1222 vaccination. These receptors originate from an adult in good health. Each CDR3 is given with its conserved first and last residue. A D gene is named only where the DNA matches it firmly. A row's size may be missing; if present it is once, few, many or a size class.

CDR3 length	V gene	clone size	J gene	D gene	CDR3 DNA	CDR3 protein
11	TRBV29-1	.	TRBJ2-7	.	TGCAGCGTTGAAGTGGGCTACGAGCAGTACTTC	CSVEVGYEQYF
16	TRBV5-6	.	TRBJ1-6	.	TGTGCCAGCAGCTTACATTCGGCAAGGACGGAATCACCCCTCCACTTT	CASSLHSARTESPLHF
14	TRBV19	.	TRBJ1-1	.	TGTGCCAGTAGCCCCGGGACGCTGAACACTGAAGCTTTCTTT	CASSPGTLNTEAFF
12	TRBV6-5	.	TRBJ1-2	TRBD1	TGTGCCAGCAGGACAGGGGTCGGTGGCTACACCTTC	CASRTGVGGYTF
15	TRBV19	.	TRBJ1-5	.	TGTGCCAGTAGTATAGGGTCACTTAGCAATCAGCCCCAGCATTTT	CASSIGSLSNQPQHF
15	TRBV7-9	few	TRBJ2-7	.	TGTGCCAGCAGCGGAGTGGGGGGTGGGGCCTACGAGCAGTACTTC	CASSGVGGGAYEQYF
13	TRBV18	once	TRBJ2-7	.	TGTGCCAGCTCCCCCCGGACCACGGAGGAGCAGTACTTC	CASSPRTTEEQYF
16	TRBV3-1/TRBV3-2	.	TRBJ1-6	.	TGTGCCAGCAGCCAGGTCCTGGGCAGGGGCTATTCACCCCTCCACTTT	CASSQVLGRGYSPLHF
16	TRBV2	.	TRBJ2-1	.	TGTGCCAGCAGTGGGTACACTATCCTTTTTGGCAATGAGCAGTTCTTC	CASSGYTILFGNEQFF
13	TRBV5-1	once	TRBJ2-7	.	TGCGCCAGCAGCTTGCACTCCCTCAATGAGCAGTACTTC	CASSLHSLNEQYF
14	TRBV12-5	few	TRBJ1-1	TRBD1	TGTGCTAGTGGCCCAAGGGACAGGAACACTGAAGCTTTCTTT	CASGPRDRNTEAFF
12	TRBV5-8	.	TRBJ2-7	.	TGTGCCAGCAGCCGACCGGGCTACGAGCAGTACTTC	CASSRPGYEQYF
15	TRBV6-5	few	TRBJ2-7	.	TGTGCCAGCAGCCGTACCGGGACCCCTAATGTCGAGCAGTACTTC	CASSRTGTPNVEQYF
12	TRBV6-5	.	TRBJ1-4	.	TGTGCCAGCAGTCCAACTAATGAAAAACTGTTTTTT	CASSPTNEKLFF
18	TRBV12-5	once	TRBJ1-5	.	TGTGCTAGTGGTTTGGTGGTGGGTCGGGGGGTCCGCAATCAGCCCCAGCATTTT	CASGLVVGRGVRNQPQHF
13	TRBV6-2/TRBV6-3	.	TRBJ2-1	.	TGTGCCAGCAGTTACGTAAAGGCTCTTGAGCAGTTCTTC	CASSYVKALEQFF
11	TRBV25-1	.	TRBJ2-1	.	TGTGCCAGCGAGGGGGGTCCTGAGCAGTTCTTC	CASEGGPEQFF
16	TRBV6-5	few	TRBJ2-1	.	TGTGCCAGCAGTTCCCGGACTCGTTCGGAACACAATGAGCAGTTCTTC	CASSSRTRSEHNEQFF
15	TRBV5-4	.	TRBJ2-1	TRBD1	TGTGCCAGCAATCGGGGGACAGGGGGAGGGGTTGAGCAGTTCTTC	CASNRGTGGGVEQFF
19	TRBV5-1	.	TRBJ2-7	.	TGCGCCAGCAGCTCTACCGGGGGGCGGCTCGGCCTTTGGGCCTACGAGCAGTACTTC	CASSSTGGRLGLWAYEQYF
13	TRBV5-5	.	TRBJ1-1	TRBD1	TGTGCCAGCAGGGGAGGACAGGGTTCTGAAGCTTTCTTT	CASRGGQGSEAFF
15	TRBV4-3	.	TRBJ1-1	.	TGCGCCAGCAGCCAAGATAGGCAGATGAACACTGAAGCTTTCTTT	CASSQDRQMNTEAFF
15	TRBV4-3	.	TRBJ1-5	.	TGCGCCAGCAGCCAAGGGTCGGGGATAAATCAGCCCCAGCATTTT	CASSQGSGINQPQHF
17	TRBV3-1/TRBV3-2	.	TRBJ1-2	TRBD1	TGTGCCAGCAGCCAAGAACTACGGACAGGGGAGTATGAGGGCTACACCTTC	CASSQELRTGEYEGYTF
11	TRBV3-1/TRBV3-2	.	TRBJ1-1	.	TGTGCCACCACCCTAGGGGGGATGGCTTTCTTT	CATTLGGMAFF
14	TRBV2	.	TRBJ1-5	.	TGTGCCAGCAGGCGGGAGCCCAGCAATCAGCCCCAGCATTTT	CASRREPSNQPQHF
12	TRBV19	.	TRBJ1-1	.	TGTGCCAGTAGTATTATCGGCCACTCATCTATCTTT	CASSIIGHSSIF
14	TRBV13	.	TRBJ1-1	.	TGTGCCAGCAGCTACCGACCGTCGAACACTGAAGCTTTCTTT	CASSYRPSNTEAFF
12	TRBV19	.	TRBJ1-2	.	TGTGCCAGTACGACCCGGAACCATGGCTACACCTTC	CASTTRNHGYTF
15	TRBV16	.	TRBJ1-1	.	TGTGCCAGCATCACAAGGGGCACAGGGCTGGCTGAAGCTTTCTTT	CASITRGTGLAEAFF
17	TRBV5-4	.	TRBJ2-5	TRBD1	TGTGCCAGCAGCATTACGGGACAGGGGGCTTACCAAGAGACCCAGTACTTC	CASSITGQGAYQETQYF
13	TRBV2	.	TRBJ1-2	.	TGTGCCAGTGCAGAAAGGACGGCTATCGTCTACACCTTC	CASAERTAIVYTF
13	TRBV20-1	.	TRBJ1-4	.	TGCAGTGCTAGTCCGTCGGCGGGTGGAAAACTGTTTTTT	CSASPSAGGKLFF
14	TRBV7-9	.	TRBJ2-7	TRBD1	TGTGCCAGCAGCCAGATGGACAGGCCCTACGAGCAGTACTTC	CASSQMDRPYEQYF
16	TRBV19	once	TRBJ2-3	TRBD2	TGTGCCAGTAGTGCCGGACTAGCGGGGGGGCTGGATACGCAGTATTTT	CASSAGLAGGLDTQYF
17	TRBV4-1	.	TRBJ1-1	.	TGCGCCAGCAGCCAAGAGTGGCGGGGGGCCATGAACACTGAAGCTTTCTTT	CASSQEWRGAMNTEAFF
19	TRBV4-2	.	TRBJ2-1	TRBD2	TGTGCCAGCAGCCAAGATGGCCCAGGGAGGGGTCACTCCTACAATGAGCAGTTCTTC	CASSQDGPGRGHSYNEQFF
15	TRBV7-9	.	TRBJ2-5	TRBD2	TGTGCCAGCAGACAGGGACTAGTTGGGGGAGAGACCCAGTACTTC	CASRQGLVGGETQYF
15	TRBV6-2/TRBV6-3	.	TRBJ1-1	.	TGTGCCAGCAGTAGATCGGGCCTTATGAACACTGAAGCTTTCTTT	CASSRSGLMNTEAFF
16	TRBV5-4	.	TRBJ2-2	.	TGTGCCAGTCAACCAGGTCCCAAGACCTCCACCGGGGAGCTGTTTTTT	CASQPGPKTSTGELFF
18	TRBV5-1	.	TRBJ2-7	.	TGCGCCAGCAGCTTACAGACTGGGGGGGCGGCAGCCCTCTACGAGCAGTACTTC	CASSLQTGGAAALYEQYF
11	TRBV11-3	.	TRBJ2-2	.	TGTGCCAGCAGCTTAACCGGGGAGCTGTTTTTT	CASSLTGELFF
16	TRBV6-2/TRBV6-3	once	TRBJ1-2	.	TGTGCCAGCAGTTACGGCCCCTCTGGCAGGCTATGGAGCTACACCTTC	CASSYGPSGRLWSYTF